This T cell receptor (beta chain) comes out of a study of CD4+ T cells in melanoma. Between the trimmed V and J ends, which lost 3 bases and 3 bases, there was a span of 11 bases. The CDR3 loop spans 14 amino acids. CDR1 SGHAT and CDR2 FQNNGV come from the germline V gene. Notes on this clone: Antigen specificity is unknown.

General study points: A reported correlation linked neoantigen-specific CD4+ T cells to CD8+, macrophage and B cell function. Reportedly, melanoma neoantigen-specific CD4+ T cells showed varied differentiation states.

Some clones are missing from TCRdb's copy, which holds only in-frame ones; the method was immunoSEQ multiplex PCR. The sample records tens of thousands of clones, roughly 69% being singletons. The specimen sequenced was tumor tissue. The clonotype originates from a human donor with melanoma. The chain has TRBV11-2 and TRBJ2-5, with D possibly matching TRBD2 (5 bases). The CDR3 loop is CASSFSGGEETQYF. The CDR3 nucleotides read TGTGCCAGCAGCTTCAGCGGTGGGGAAGAGACCCAGTACTTC. Full variable domain (rest looked up from reference TRBV11-2 and TRBJ2-5): EAGVAQSPRYKIIEKRQSVAFWCNPISGHATLYWYQQILGQGPKLLIQFQNNGVVDDSQLPKDRFSAERLKGVDSTLKIQPAKLEDSAVYLCASSFSGGEETQYFGPGTRLLVL.